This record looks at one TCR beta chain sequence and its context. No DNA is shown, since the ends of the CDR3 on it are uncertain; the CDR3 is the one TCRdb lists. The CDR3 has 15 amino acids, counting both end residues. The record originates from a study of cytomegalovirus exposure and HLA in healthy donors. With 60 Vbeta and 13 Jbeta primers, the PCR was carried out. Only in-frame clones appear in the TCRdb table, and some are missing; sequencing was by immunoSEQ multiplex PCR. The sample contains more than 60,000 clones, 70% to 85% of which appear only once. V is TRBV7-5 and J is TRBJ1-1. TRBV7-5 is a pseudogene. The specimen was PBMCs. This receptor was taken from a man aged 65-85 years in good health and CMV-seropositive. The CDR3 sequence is CVRNTFGKGNTEAFF.